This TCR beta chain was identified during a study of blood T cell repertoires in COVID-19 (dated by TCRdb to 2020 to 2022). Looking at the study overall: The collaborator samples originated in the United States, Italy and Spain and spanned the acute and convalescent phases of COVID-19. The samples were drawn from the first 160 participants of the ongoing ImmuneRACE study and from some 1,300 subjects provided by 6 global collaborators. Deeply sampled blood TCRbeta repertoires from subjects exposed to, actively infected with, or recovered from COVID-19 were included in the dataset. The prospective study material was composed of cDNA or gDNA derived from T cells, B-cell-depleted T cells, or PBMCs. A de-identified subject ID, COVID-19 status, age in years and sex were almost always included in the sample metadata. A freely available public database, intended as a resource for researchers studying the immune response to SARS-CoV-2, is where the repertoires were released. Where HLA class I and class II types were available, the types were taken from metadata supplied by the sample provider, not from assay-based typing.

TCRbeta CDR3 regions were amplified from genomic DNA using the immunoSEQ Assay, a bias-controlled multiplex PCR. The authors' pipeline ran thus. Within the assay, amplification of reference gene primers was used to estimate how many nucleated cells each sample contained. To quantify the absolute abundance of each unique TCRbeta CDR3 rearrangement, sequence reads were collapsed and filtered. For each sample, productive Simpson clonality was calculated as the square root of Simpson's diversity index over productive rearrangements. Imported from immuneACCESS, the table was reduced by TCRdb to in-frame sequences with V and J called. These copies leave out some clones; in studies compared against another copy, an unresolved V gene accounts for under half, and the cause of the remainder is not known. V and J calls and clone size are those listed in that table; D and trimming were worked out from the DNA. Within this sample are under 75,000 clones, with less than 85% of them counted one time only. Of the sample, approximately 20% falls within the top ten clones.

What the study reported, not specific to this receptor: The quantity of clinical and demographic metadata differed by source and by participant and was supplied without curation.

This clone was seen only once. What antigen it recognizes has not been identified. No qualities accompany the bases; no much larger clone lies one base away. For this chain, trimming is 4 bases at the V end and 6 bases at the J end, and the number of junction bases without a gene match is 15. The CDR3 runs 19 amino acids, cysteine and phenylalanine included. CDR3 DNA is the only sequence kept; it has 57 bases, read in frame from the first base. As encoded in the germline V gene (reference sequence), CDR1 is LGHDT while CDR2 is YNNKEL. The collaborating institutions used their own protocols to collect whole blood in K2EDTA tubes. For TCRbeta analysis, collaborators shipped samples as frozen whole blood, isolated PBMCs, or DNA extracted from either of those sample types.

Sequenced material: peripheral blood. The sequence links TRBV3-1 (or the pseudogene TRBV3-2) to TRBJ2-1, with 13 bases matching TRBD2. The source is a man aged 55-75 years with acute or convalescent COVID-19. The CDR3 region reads CASSPTHPGLAGASNEQFF. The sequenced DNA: TGTGCCAGCAGCCCAACCCATCCTGGACTAGCGGGAGCAAGCAATGAGCAGTTCTTC.